Listed below are T cell receptor beta chains from one sample, sequenced in a study of blood T cells in healthy people across ages. Each CDR3 protein gets one entry after TCRdb re-called the 5' RACE reads with MiXCR. The data contain about 1.8 million distinct CDR3 sequences, around 48% of them singletons. The source material was blood. The source of these receptors is a woman aged 35 to 49 in good health. The CDR3 runs from the conserved cysteine through the conserved F or W. The D gene is left open where the match is weak. Only part of the rows carry a size: once, few, many, or a class if the clone is expanded.

v_call,d_call,j_call,clone_size,cdr3_aa,cdr3_nt
TRBV6-1,TRBD2,TRBJ2-1,few,CASSLKASFGTSGGPYNEQFF,TGTGCCAGCAGCTTGAAAGCGTCGTTTGGGACTAGCGGGGGGCCTTACAATGAGCAGTTCTTC
TRBV7-9,.,TRBJ2-7,.,CASQWEGYEQYF,TGTGCCAGCCAGTGGGAAGGCTACGAGCAGTACTTC
TRBV7-7,.,TRBJ2-5,few,CASSRLVQETQYF,TGTGCTAGCAGCCGATTGGTCCAAGAGACCCAGTACTTC
TRBV15,.,TRBJ2-1,.,CATSLTGQGYNEQFF,TGTGCCACCAGCCTCACGGGGCAGGGTTACAATGAGCAGTTCTTC
TRBV4-2,.,TRBJ2-3,.,CTSSQGIALDRDTQYF,TGTACCAGCAGCCAAGGGATCGCCCTTGACAGAGATACGCAGTATTTT
TRBV18,TRBD2,TRBJ2-1,.,CASSIGLAGGRDEQFF,TGTGCCAGCTCAATAGGACTAGCGGGGGGCCGCGATGAGCAGTTCTTC
TRBV18,TRBD1,TRBJ2-1,.,CASSSRQGPGGEQFF,TGTGCCAGCTCCTCGAGACAGGGCCCAGGGGGTGAGCAGTTCTTC
TRBV6-9,.,TRBJ2-1,.,CAGGTRWRNEQFF,TGTGCCGGCGGGACTCGCTGGAGGAATGAGCAGTTCTTC
TRBV6-2/TRBV6-3,TRBD2,TRBJ2-1,.,CASLASGSYNEQFF,TGTGCCAGCTTGGCTAGCGGATCCTACAATGAGCAGTTCTTC
TRBV6-5,TRBD2,TRBJ2-1,.,CASSYYRGGYNEQFF,TGTGCCAGCAGTTACTATAGGGGAGGGTACAATGAGCAGTTCTTC
TRBV7-2,TRBD2,TRBJ2-7,few,CASSLLAGESEQYF,TGTGCCAGCAGCTTGCTAGCGGGGGAAAGCGAGCAGTACTTC
TRBV20-1,TRBD1,TRBJ2-7,few,CSARSPGGDEQYF,TGCAGTGCTAGATCCCCAGGGGGTGACGAGCAGTACTTC
TRBV20-1,.,TRBJ2-5,.,CSAGPGSLPTQYF,TGCAGTGCTGGGCCCGGGTCCCTCCCGACCCAGTACTTC
TRBV5-1,.,TRBJ2-1,.,CASSTDYLLGNEQFF,TGCGCCAGCAGCACGGACTACCTCCTGGGCAATGAGCAGTTCTTC
TRBV5-6,TRBD1,TRBJ2-3,.,CASSLPGQGATDTQYF,TGTGCCAGCAGCTTACCGGGACAGGGGGCGACAGATACGCAGTATTTT
TRBV4-3,.,TRBJ2-5,.,CASSQTLAEETQYF,TGCGCCAGCAGCCAAACGTTAGCGGAAGAGACCCAGTACTTC
TRBV20-1,.,TRBJ1-1,once,CSASYEAFF,TGCAGTGCTAGCTACGAAGCTTTCTTT
TRBV6-2/TRBV6-3,TRBD1,TRBJ1-1,.,CASSYTGAFTEAFF,TGTGCCAGCAGCTACACAGGGGCGTTCACTGAAGCTTTCTTT
TRBV10-3,.,TRBJ1-1,few,CAIRDNSQGTEAFF,TGTGCCATACGGGACAATTCACAGGGCACTGAAGCTTTCTTT
TRBV12-3/TRBV12-4,TRBD1,TRBJ2-1,.,CASRHADRENEQFF,TGTGCCAGCAGACATGCTGACAGGGAGAATGAGCAGTTCTTC
TRBV27,.,TRBJ2-3,.,CASSLGIPTDTQYF,TGTGCCAGCAGTCTAGGGATTCCGACAGATACGCAGTATTTT
TRBV6-6,.,TRBJ2-7,.,CASRFSYEQYF,TGTGCCAGCAGGTTCTCCTACGAGCAGTACTTC
TRBV11-2,.,TRBJ2-7,.,CASSLAFVGRRSYEQYF,TGTGCCAGCAGCTTAGCCTTCGTCGGACGGAGGTCCTACGAGCAGTACTTC
TRBV5-1,.,TRBJ1-2,.,CASSDTAGVWEGYTF,TGCGCCAGCAGCGATACTGCAGGCGTCTGGGAAGGCTACACCTTC
TRBV3-1,.,TRBJ2-3,.,CASSQVEGTRGVTQYF,TGTGCCAGCAGCCAAGTCGAGGGGACAAGGGGGGTTACGCAGTATTTT
TRBV7-3,.,TRBJ1-2,.,CASSSRDGRGGYTF,TGTGCCAGCAGCTCGAGGGATGGTCGTGGCGGCTACACCTTC
TRBV27,.,TRBJ2-1,.,CASSLPGSARNEQFF,TGTGCCAGCAGTCTACCCGGGTCAGCTCGAAATGAGCAGTTCTTC
TRBV6-2/TRBV6-3,.,TRBJ1-5,.,CASRVKQYQPQHF,TGTGCCAGCAGGGTAAAACAGTACCAGCCCCAGCATTTT
TRBV12-3/TRBV12-4,TRBD2,TRBJ2-5,.,CASNQAGGTQETQYF,TGTGCCAGCAACCAAGCGGGGGGCACGCAAGAGACCCAGTACTTC
TRBV6-2/TRBV6-3,TRBD2,TRBJ2-7,.,CASSYLSAGDYYEQYF,TGTGCCAGCAGTTATTTGTCTGCGGGGGATTACTACGAGCAGTACTTC
TRBV20-1,TRBD1,TRBJ2-1,few,CSEETGRNEQFF,TGCAGTGAAGAGACAGGGAGAAATGAGCAGTTCTTC
TRBV6-6,TRBD2,TRBJ2-5,.,CASGGGNQETQYF,TGTGCCAGCGGCGGGGGGAATCAAGAGACCCAGTACTTC
TRBV9,TRBD1,TRBJ2-5,.,CASSVSGTGGETQYF,TGTGCCAGCAGCGTATCGGGGACAGGGGGGGAGACCCAGTACTTC
TRBV7-9,.,TRBJ2-3,.,CASSHEVTRDTDTQYF,TGTGCCAGCAGCCACGAGGTGACTAGAGACACAGATACGCAGTATTTT
TRBV7-3,.,TRBJ1-2,many,CASSLVRNYGYTF,TGTGCCAGCAGCTTAGTCCGAAACTATGGCTACACCTTC
TRBV20-1,.,TRBJ1-5,.,CSARGAGPQHF,TGCAGTGCTAGAGGGGCGGGGCCCCAGCATTTT
TRBV7-9,.,TRBJ2-7,.,CASSLNRGSNSYEQYF,TGTGCCAGCAGCCTTAATCGTGGGAGCAATTCCTACGAGCAGTACTTC
TRBV20-1,.,TRBJ1-6,.,CSARRTSYNSPLHF,TGCAGTGCTAGGCGGACTTCATATAATTCACCCCTCCACTTT
TRBV6-6,TRBD1,TRBJ2-7,many,CASSYGGQGYEQYF,TGTGCCAGCAGTTACGGGGGACAGGGATACGAGCAGTACTTC
TRBV7-2,.,TRBJ1-4,.,CASSLVTYEKLFF,TGTGCCAGCAGCTTAGTAACGTATGAAAAACTGTTTTTT
TRBV12-3/TRBV12-4,.,TRBJ1-1,.,CASSRAGINTEAFF,TGTGCCAGCAGCCGGGCGGGTATCAACACTGAAGCTTTCTTT
TRBV7-8,TRBD1,TRBJ1-2,few,CASSPQQGAYGYTF,TGTGCCAGCAGCCCACAGCAGGGGGCCTATGGCTACACCTTC
TRBV6-2/TRBV6-3,.,TRBJ2-2,.,CASSSERQGGTGELFF,TGTGCCAGCAGTTCCGAACGACAGGGAGGAACCGGGGAGCTGTTTTTT
TRBV10-2,TRBD1,TRBJ1-6,.,CASSDSDRASYNSPLHF,TGCGCCAGCAGTGATTCGGACAGGGCCTCCTATAATTCACCCCTCCACTTT